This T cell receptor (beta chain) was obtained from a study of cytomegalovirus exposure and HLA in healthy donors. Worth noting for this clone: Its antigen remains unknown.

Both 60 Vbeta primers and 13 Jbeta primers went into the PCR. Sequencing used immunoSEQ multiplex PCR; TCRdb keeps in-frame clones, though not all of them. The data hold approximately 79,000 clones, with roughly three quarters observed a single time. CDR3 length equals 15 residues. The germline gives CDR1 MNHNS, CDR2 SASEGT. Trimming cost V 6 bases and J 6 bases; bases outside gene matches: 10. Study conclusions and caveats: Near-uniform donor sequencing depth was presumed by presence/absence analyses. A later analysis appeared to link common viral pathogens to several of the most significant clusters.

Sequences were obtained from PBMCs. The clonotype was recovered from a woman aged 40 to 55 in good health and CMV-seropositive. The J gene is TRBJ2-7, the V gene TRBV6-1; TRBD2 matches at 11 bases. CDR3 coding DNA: TGTGCCAGCAGCGGACTAGCGGGTCGGACGGGCGAGCAGTACTTC. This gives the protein CASSGLAGRTGEQYF.